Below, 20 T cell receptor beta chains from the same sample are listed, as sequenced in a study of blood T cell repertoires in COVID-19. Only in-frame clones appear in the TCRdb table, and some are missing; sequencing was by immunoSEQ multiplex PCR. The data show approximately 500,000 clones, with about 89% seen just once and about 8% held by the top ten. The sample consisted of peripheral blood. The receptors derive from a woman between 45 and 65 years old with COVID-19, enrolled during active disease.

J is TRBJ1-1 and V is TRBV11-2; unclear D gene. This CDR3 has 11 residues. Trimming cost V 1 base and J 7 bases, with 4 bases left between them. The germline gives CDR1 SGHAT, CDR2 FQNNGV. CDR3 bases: TGTGCCAGCAGCTTAGGCGATGAAGCTTTCTTT. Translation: CASSLGDEAFF.

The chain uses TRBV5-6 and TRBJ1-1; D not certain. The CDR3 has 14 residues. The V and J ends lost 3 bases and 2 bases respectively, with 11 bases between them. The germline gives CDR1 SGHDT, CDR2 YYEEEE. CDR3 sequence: CASSSTLFNTEAFF. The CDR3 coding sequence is TGTGCCAGCAGCTCGACTTTATTCAACACTGAAGCTTTCTTT.

The CDR3 DNA reads TGCAGCGGTGGAACGGGGGGCCGTAGCACAGATACGCAGTATTTT. This gives the protein CSGGTGGRSTDTQYF. The chain combines TRBV29-1 with TRBJ2-3, with D perhaps matching TRBD2 (7 bases). There are 15 residues in the CDR3. The ends were cut back, 7 bases at V and 0 bases at J, with 17 bases in the middle. Germline loops: CDR1 SQVTM, CDR2 ANQGSEA.

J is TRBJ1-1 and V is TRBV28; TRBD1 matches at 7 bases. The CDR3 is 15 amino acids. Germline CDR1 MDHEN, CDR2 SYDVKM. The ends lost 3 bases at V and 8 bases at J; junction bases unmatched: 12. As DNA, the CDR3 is TGTGCCAGCAGTTTCGACTTAGGAGGGGGCTACGAAGCTTTCTTT. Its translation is CASSFDLGGGYEAFF.

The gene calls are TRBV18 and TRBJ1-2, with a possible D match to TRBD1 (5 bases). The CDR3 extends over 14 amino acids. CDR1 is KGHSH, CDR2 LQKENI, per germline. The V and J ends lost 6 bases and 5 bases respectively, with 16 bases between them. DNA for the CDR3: TGTGCCAGCTCCCGGGACGGGAGATCTTATGGCTACACCTTC. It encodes CASSRDGRSYGYTF.

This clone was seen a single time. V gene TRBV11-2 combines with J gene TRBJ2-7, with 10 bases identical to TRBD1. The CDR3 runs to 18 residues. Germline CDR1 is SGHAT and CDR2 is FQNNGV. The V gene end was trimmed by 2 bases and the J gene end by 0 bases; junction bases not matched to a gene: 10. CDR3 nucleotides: TGTGCCAGCAGCTTAAAAGGCGTGGGACAGGGGTCCTCCTACGAGCAGTACTTC. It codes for CASSLKGVGQGSSYEQYF.

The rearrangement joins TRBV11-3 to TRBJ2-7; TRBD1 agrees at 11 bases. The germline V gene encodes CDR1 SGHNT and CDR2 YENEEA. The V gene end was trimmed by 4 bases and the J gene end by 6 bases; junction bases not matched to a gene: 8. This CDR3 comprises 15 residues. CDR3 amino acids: CASSSTGTGGGEQYF. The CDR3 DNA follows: TGTGCCAGCAGCTCCACCGGGACAGGGGGAGGCGAGCAGTACTTC.

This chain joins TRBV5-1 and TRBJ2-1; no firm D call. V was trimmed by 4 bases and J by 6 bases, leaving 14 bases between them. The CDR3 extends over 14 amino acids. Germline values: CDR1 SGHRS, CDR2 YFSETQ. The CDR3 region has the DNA TGCGCCAGCAGCGGCGGCCCGGTCCCCAATGAGCAGTTCTTC. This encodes CASSGGPVPNEQFF. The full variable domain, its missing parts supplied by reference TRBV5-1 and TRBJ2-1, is KAGVTQTPRYLIKTRGQQVTLSCSPISGHRSVSWYQQTPGQGLQFLFEYFSETQRNKGNFPGRFSGRQFSNSRSEMNVSTLELGDSALYLCASSGGPVPNEQFFGPGTRLTVL.

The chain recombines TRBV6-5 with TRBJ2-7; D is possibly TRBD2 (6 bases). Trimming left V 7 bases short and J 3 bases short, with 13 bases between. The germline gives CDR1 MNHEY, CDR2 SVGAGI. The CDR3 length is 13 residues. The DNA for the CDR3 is TGTGCCAGCACGCGGGGCCGGTACTACGAGCAGTACTTC. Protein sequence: CASTRGRYYEQYF.

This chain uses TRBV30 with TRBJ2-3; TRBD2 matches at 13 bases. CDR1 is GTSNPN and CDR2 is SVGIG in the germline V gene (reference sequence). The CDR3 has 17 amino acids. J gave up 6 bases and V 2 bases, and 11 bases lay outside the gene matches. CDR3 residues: CAWSKIGLAGDFDTQYF. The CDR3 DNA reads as TGTGCCTGGAGTAAGATTGGACTAGCGGGGGATTTTGATACGCAGTATTTT.

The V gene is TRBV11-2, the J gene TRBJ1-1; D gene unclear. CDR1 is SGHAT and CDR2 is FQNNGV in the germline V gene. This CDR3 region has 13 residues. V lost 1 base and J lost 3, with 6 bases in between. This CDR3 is CASSLGYYTEAFF. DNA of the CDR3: TGTGCCAGCAGCTTAGGCTACTACACTGAAGCTTTCTTT.

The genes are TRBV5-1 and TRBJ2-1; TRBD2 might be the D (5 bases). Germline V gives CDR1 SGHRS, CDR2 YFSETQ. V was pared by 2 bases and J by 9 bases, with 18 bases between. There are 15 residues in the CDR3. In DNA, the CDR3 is TGCGCCAGCAGCTTCGGGAACTCCAGAGGATCTGAGCAGTTCTTC. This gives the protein CASSFGNSRGSEQFF.

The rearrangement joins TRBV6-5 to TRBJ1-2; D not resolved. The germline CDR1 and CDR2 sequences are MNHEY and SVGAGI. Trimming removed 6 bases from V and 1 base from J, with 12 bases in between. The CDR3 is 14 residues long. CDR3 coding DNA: TGTGCCAGCAGCTCCGGATACTATAACTATGGCTACACCTTC. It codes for CASSSGYYNYGYTF.

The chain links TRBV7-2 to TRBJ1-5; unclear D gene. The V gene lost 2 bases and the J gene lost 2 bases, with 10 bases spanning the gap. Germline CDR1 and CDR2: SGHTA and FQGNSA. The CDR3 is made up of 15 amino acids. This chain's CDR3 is CASSLYTSGNQPQHF. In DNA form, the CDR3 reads TGTGCCAGCAGCTTATATACATCCGGCAATCAGCCCCAGCATTTT.

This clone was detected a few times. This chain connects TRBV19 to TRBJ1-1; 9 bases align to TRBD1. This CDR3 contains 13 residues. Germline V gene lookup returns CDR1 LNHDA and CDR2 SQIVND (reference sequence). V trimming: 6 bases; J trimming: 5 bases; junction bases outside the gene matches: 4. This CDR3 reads CASSPDRGTEAFF. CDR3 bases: TGTGCCAGTAGCCCCGACAGGGGGACTGAAGCTTTCTTT.

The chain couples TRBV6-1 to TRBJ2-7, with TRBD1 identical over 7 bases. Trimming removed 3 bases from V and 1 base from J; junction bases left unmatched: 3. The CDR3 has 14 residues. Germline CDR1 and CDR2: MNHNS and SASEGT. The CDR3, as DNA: TGTGCCAGCAGTGACCGGGACAGTTCCTACGAGCAGTACTTC. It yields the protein CASSDRDSSYEQYF.

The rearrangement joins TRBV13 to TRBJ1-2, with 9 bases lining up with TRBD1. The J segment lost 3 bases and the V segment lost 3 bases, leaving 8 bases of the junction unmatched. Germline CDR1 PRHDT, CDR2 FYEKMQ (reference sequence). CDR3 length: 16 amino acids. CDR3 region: CASSFSGQGGDYGYTF. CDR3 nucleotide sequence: TGTGCCAGCAGCTTCTCGGGACAGGGTGGTGACTATGGCTACACCTTC.

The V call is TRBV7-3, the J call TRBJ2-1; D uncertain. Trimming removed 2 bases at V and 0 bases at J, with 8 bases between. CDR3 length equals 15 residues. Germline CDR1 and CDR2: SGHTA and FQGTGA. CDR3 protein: CASSLGSISYNEQFF. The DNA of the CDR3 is TGTGCCAGCAGCTTAGGCAGTATCTCCTACAATGAGCAGTTCTTC.

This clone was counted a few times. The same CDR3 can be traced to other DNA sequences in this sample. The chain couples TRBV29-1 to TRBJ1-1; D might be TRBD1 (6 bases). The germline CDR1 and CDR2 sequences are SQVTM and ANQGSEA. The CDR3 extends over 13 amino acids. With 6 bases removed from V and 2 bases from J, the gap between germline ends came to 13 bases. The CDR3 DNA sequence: TGCAGCGTGGGACTAGGGGGTAACACTGAAGCTTTCTTT. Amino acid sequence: CSVGLGGNTEAFF.

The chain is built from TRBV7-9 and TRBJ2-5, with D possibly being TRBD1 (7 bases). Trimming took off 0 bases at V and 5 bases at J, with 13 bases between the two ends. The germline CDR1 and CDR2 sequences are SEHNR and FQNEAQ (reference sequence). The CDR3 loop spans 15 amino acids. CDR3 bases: TGTGCCAGCAGCTTAGCCTCAGGGGGGCGGGAGACCCAGTACTTC. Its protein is CASSLASGGRETQYF.